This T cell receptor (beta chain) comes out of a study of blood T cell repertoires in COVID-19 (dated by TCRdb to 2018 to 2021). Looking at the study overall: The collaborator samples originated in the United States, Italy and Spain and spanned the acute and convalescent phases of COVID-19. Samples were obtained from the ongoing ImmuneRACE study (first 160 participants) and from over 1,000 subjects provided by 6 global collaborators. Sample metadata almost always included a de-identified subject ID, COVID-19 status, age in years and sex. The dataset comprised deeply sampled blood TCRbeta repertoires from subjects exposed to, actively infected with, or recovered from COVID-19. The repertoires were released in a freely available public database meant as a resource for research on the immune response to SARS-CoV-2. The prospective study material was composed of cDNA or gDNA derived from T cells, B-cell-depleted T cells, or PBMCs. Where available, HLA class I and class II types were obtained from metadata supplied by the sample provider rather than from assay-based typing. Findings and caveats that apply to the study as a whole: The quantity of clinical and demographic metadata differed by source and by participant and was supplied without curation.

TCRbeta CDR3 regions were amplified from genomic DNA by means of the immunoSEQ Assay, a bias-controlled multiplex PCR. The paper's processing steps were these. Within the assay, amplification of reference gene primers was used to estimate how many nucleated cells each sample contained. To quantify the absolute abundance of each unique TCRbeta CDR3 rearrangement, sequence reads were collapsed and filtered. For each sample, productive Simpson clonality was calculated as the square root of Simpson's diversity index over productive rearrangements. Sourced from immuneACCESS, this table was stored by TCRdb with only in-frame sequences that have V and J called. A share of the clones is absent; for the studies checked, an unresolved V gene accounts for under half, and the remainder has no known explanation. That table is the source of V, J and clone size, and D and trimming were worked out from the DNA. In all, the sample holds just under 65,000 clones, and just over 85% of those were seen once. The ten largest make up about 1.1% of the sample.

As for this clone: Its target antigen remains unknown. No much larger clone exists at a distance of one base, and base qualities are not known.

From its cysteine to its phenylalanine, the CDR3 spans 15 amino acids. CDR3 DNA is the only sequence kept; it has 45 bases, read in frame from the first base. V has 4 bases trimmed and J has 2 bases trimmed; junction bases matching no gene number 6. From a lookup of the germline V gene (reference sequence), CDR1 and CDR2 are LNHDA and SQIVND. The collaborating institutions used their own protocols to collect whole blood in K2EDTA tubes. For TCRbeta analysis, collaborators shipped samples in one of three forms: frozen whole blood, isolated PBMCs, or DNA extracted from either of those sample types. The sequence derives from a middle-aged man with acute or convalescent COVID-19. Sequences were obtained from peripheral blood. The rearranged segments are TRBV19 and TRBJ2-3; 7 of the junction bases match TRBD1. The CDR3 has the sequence CASSNRDSSTDTQYF. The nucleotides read TGTGCCAGTAGTAACCGGGACAGTTCCACAGATACGCAGTATTTT.